This TCR beta chain was captured by sequencing in a study of T cells in Graves' hyperthyroidism and ophthalmopathy. Study-level information: Staff took peripheral blood when the initial diagnosis was made, before any treatment began.

This clonotype was seen more than once but under ten times. Subjects with ophthalmopathy showed a Clinical Activity Score no lower than 3, a NOSPECS grade no lower than 4, and a duration shorter than 3 months. Diagnoses used clinical symptoms, serum thyroxine and TRAb, thyroid ultrasound and orbital computed tomography. From approximately 9.3 ml of fresh peripheral blood, PBMCs were isolated. Trimming cost V 3 bases and J 5 bases, with 14 bases left between them. This CDR3 contains 14 residues. Germline CDR1 SGHTA, CDR2 FQGNSA. TCR beta CDR3 regions were amplified from RNA transcripts. The HTBI primer set was used in a first-round RT-PCR of the TCR CDR3. TCRdb passed the multiplex PCR reads through MiXCR, listing each CDR3 protein once. The repertoire holds hundreds of thousands of distinct CDR3 sequences, with around 21% as singletons.

Sequenced: blood. J is TRBJ2-7 and V is TRBV7-2, with D tentatively TRBD1 (6 bases). The source of this sequence is a man under 40 with Graves' ophthalmopathy. DNA of the CDR3: TGTGCCAGCAGCTTCCCTAACAGGGACCACGAGCAGTACTTC. Amino acids: CASSFPNRDHEQYF.